The subject of this entry is one TCR beta chain. The CDR3 is 13 residues long. V was clipped by 5 bases and J by 6 bases; unmatched bases: 4. Germline V gene lookup returns CDR1 SSHAT and CDR2 FNYEAQ (reference sequence). The record originates from a study of cytomegalovirus exposure and HLA in healthy donors. Both 60 Vbeta primers and 13 Jbeta primers went into the PCR. TCRdb's table, derived via immunoSEQ multiplex PCR, lists solely in-frame clones and lacks some. The sample carries around 150,000 clones, roughly 87% recorded once. The sample taken for sequencing was PBMCs. This chain joins TRBV7-7 and TRBJ2-7, with TRBD1 identical over 10 bases. The clonotype was recovered from a man in his fifties or sixties in good health and CMV-seropositive. The DNA of the CDR3 is TGTGCCAGCAGCCCGGACAGGGGGACCGAGCAGTACTTC. It yields the protein CASSPDRGTEQYF.